The clone carrying this TCR beta chain was detected many times. The CDR3 extends over 13 amino acids. CDR1 LGHNT and CDR2 FRNRAP come from the germline V gene. TCRdb recomputed calls from the reads with MiXCR, one row per CDR3 protein. Among fewer than 250,000 distinct CDR3 sequences, about 28% were seen once, and the ten largest hold less than 8.5%. These data originate in a study of kidney transplant recipient with SARS-CoV-2 infection. The chain joins TRBV12-5 to TRBJ1-5; D is ambiguous. The sample in question was a blood sample, obtained at baseline and on day 111 from a kidney transplant recipient. The source of this sequence is a male patient aged 25-45 years who had COVID-19 and was a kidney transplant recipient. The graft donor may be the source of some T cells. The CDR3 sequence is CATGHDSNQPQHF. CDR3 sequence (DNA): TGTGCCACTGGGCACGATAGCAATCAGCCCCAGCATTTT.